This is a list of T cell receptor beta chains from one sample in a study of identical twins. TCRdb reprocessed the 5' RACE reads via MiXCR and lists one record per CDR3 protein. Of some 500,000 distinct CDR3 sequences listed, more than 13% were seen once; the top ten hold about 0.97%. The sample was also linked to a second study, of yellow fever vaccine responses in identical twins.

Material: CD4+ T cells sorted from blood. These receptors came from a young woman in good health. CDR3s include the opening cysteine and the closing phenylalanine or tryptophan. A D gene is named only where the DNA matches it firmly. Clone size appears in some rows only: once, few, many, or a class for an expanded clone.

abundance	d_gene	j_gene	v_gene	CDR3aa	CDR3nt
few	-	TRBJ1-1	TRBV18	CASSPFSTVGGSEAFF	TGTGCCAGCTCGCCATTCTCCACCGTTGGGGGGTCTGAAGCTTTCTTT
-	TRBD2	TRBJ2-7	TRBV6-2/TRBV6-3	CASKTLGLAGNEQYF	TGTGCCAGCAAAACCCTGGGACTAGCGGGAAACGAGCAGTACTTC
-	-	TRBJ2-1	TRBV20-1	CSARDGRAYNEQFF	TGCAGTGCTAGAGATGGTCGGGCCTACAATGAGCAGTTCTTC
many	-	TRBJ2-7	TRBV10-3	CAISIGQMVYEQYF	TGTGCCATCAGTATCGGACAGATGGTCTACGAGCAGTACTTC
few	TRBD2	TRBJ2-7	TRBV20-1	CSAPTSGSTQQYF	TGCAGTGCTCCGACTAGCGGGAGTACGCAGCAGTACTTC
few	-	TRBJ2-7	TRBV7-2	CASSHAGNYEQYF	TGTGCCAGCAGCCATGCGGGAAACTACGAGCAGTACTTC
-	TRBD2	TRBJ2-1	TRBV20-1	CSARPGLASSYNEQFF	TGCAGTGCTAGACCGGGACTAGCGAGCTCCTACAATGAGCAGTTCTTC
-	TRBD1	TRBJ2-1	TRBV12-3/TRBV12-4	CASSLIRTGSRNEQFF	TGTGCCAGCAGTTTGATTCGGACAGGGAGTAGAAATGAGCAGTTCTTC
few	-	TRBJ2-7	TRBV15	CATSRLNGEQYF	TGTGCCACCAGCAGACTCAATGGGGAGCAGTACTTC
few	-	TRBJ2-1	TRBV6-1	CASAILGGGEGEQFF	TGTGCCAGCGCGATACTGGGAGGGGGCGAGGGTGAGCAGTTCTTC
many	-	TRBJ1-3	TRBV29-1	CSVEGGNSGNTIYF	TGCAGCGTTGAAGGGGGGAACTCTGGAAACACCATATATTTT
few	-	TRBJ2-6	TRBV18	CASSPSTGTSGANVLTF	TGTGCCAGCTCACCAAGTACAGGGACCTCTGGGGCCAACGTCCTGACTTTC
many	-	TRBJ1-4	TRBV7-2	CASTSRQPLRQLFF	TGTGCCAGCACTTCCCGACAGCCTCTTAGGCAACTGTTTTTT
-	TRBD2	TRBJ2-3	TRBV2	CASSVLSGGLDTQYF	TGTGCCAGCAGTGTGCTGTCGGGGGGGCTTGATACGCAGTATTTT
-	TRBD2	TRBJ2-2	TRBV28	CASSLTSGGPYAGELFF	TGTGCCAGCAGTTTAACTTCGGGAGGGCCTTACGCCGGGGAGCTGTTTTTT
many	-	TRBJ2-7	TRBV6-2/TRBV6-3	CASSYSAGYEQYF	TGTGCCAGCAGTTACTCGGCGGGCTACGAGCAGTACTTC
few	-	TRBJ2-2	TRBV7-9	CASSRWMGVGSGELFF	TGTGCCAGCAGCCGCTGGATGGGGGTAGGATCCGGGGAGCTGTTTTTT
-	-	TRBJ2-1	TRBV6-5	CASSYSTLVYNEQFF	TGTGCCAGCAGTTACTCGACACTAGTGTACAATGAGCAGTTCTTC
few	TRBD2	TRBJ2-5	TRBV20-1	CSARSRRGSIQETQYF	TGCAGTGCTAGGAGCAGACGCGGGAGTATCCAAGAGACCCAGTACTTC
few	TRBD1	TRBJ2-7	TRBV18	CASSPDRGPYEQYF	TGTGCCAGCTCACCCGACAGGGGTCCCTACGAGCAGTACTTC
-	-	TRBJ2-3	TRBV18	CASSSTQGSTDTQYF	TGTGCCAGCTCAAGCACACAGGGATCCACAGATACGCAGTATTTT
-	TRBD2	TRBJ2-1	TRBV25-1	CASSEYTSGTHNEQFF	TGTGCCAGCAGTGAATACACTAGCGGGACCCACAATGAGCAGTTCTTC
-	-	TRBJ1-6	TRBV20-1	CSARVTSNSPLHF	TGCAGTGCTAGAGTGACCTCTAATTCACCCCTCCACTTT
-	-	TRBJ2-7	TRBV11-2	CASSPKRGEQYF	TGTGCCAGCAGCCCGAAAAGAGGGGAGCAGTACTTC
few	-	TRBJ2-7	TRBV5-1	CASSHPGDEQYF	TGCGCCAGCAGCCATCCGGGGGACGAGCAGTACTTC
many	-	TRBJ2-6	TRBV12-3/TRBV12-4	CASSFMSGANVLTF	TGTGCCAGCAGTTTTATGTCCGGGGCCAACGTCCTGACTTTC
many	-	TRBJ2-4	TRBV12-3/TRBV12-4	CASSGLGVTKNIQYF	TGTGCCAGCAGCGGTTTGGGGGTCACCAAAAACATTCAGTACTTC
few	TRBD1	TRBJ2-1	TRBV20-1	CSARVLGQGALPGTNNEQFF	TGCAGTGCTAGAGTCCTAGGACAGGGGGCGCTTCCTGGGACGAACAATGAGCAGTTCTTC
few	-	TRBJ2-7	TRBV5-1	CASSPNNPYEQYF	TGCGCCAGCAGCCCGAATAATCCCTACGAGCAGTACTTC
few	TRBD1	TRBJ2-2	TRBV10-1	CASSDTGGSTGELFF	TGCGCCAGCAGTGATACAGGGGGTAGCACCGGGGAGCTGTTTTTT
once	-	TRBJ1-2	TRBV4-2	CASSQDGPLGGYTF	TGTGCCAGCAGCCAAGATGGGCCGTTGGGGGGCTACACCTTC
-	-	TRBJ1-1	TRBV6-1	CASSEGTAEAFF	TGTGCCAGCAGTGAGGGGACCGCTGAAGCTTTCTTT
few	-	TRBJ1-5	TRBV6-1	CASGEVEGQPQHF	TGTGCCAGCGGGGAGGTGGAAGGTCAGCCCCAGCATTTT
-	TRBD1	TRBJ2-1	TRBV5-6	CASSSAGGSSYNEQFF	TGTGCCAGCAGCTCGGCAGGGGGAAGCTCCTACAATGAGCAGTTCTTC
-	-	TRBJ2-1	TRBV15	CATRDSTSSYNEQFF	TGTGCCACCAGGGATAGTACGAGCTCCTACAATGAGCAGTTCTTC
many	-	TRBJ2-1	TRBV28	CASLDLPGAYNEQFF	TGTGCCAGCCTGGACCTCCCAGGGGCTTACAATGAGCAGTTCTTC
few	-	TRBJ2-7	TRBV20-1	CSAPPPGLPFAEQYF	TGCAGTGCACCTCCCCCGGGACTCCCGTTTGCCGAGCAGTACTTC
many	-	TRBJ1-4	TRBV7-9	CASSSGRTTNEKLFF	TGTGCCAGCAGCTCCGGGAGGACAACTAATGAAAAACTGTTTTTT
many	-	TRBJ2-7	TRBV3-1	CASSTRTMHEQYF	TGTGCCAGCAGCACCCGGACTATGCACGAGCAGTACTTC
many	-	TRBJ1-1	TRBV15	CATSRSNRIAFF	TGTGCCACCAGCAGATCAAATAGGATAGCTTTCTTT
few	-	TRBJ2-6	TRBV6-1	CASMASGANVLTF	TGTGCCAGCATGGCCTCTGGGGCCAACGTCCTGACTTTC
few	TRBD2	TRBJ2-2	TRBV9	CASSAGLAGGLGTGELFF	TGTGCCAGCAGCGCGGGACTAGCGGGGGGGCTTGGCACCGGGGAGCTGTTTTTT
many	TRBD2	TRBJ2-2	TRBV12-3/TRBV12-4	CASSRLAGNTGELFF	TGTGCCAGCAGTAGGCTAGCGGGAAACACCGGGGAGCTGTTTTTT
few	TRBD1	TRBJ2-7	TRBV7-9	CASSSWGQGAYEQYF	TGTGCCAGCAGCTCCTGGGGACAGGGGGCCTACGAGCAGTACTTC
few	TRBD1	TRBJ2-7	TRBV6-1	CASRTGTGRNEQYF	TGTGCCAGCAGAACCGGGACAGGGAGGAACGAGCAGTACTTC
-	-	TRBJ1-1	TRBV7-6	CASSRAGTEAFF	TGTGCCAGCAGTAGAGCCGGGACTGAAGCTTTCTTT
once	-	TRBJ1-4	TRBV20-1	CSASLPNEKLFF	TGCAGTGCTAGTTTACCTAATGAAAAACTGTTTTTT
-	-	TRBJ1-5	TRBV24-1	CATSATGPNQPQHF	TGTGCCACCAGTGCCACAGGTCCCAATCAGCCCCAGCATTTT
-	-	TRBJ2-4	TRBV10-3	CAISVGQTNIQYF	TGTGCCATCAGTGTCGGACAGACAAACATTCAGTACTTC
-	TRBD2	TRBJ2-2	TRBV7-2	CASSLVVLAGGELFF	TGTGCCAGCAGCTTAGTGGTACTAGCGGGGGGGGAGCTGTTTTTT